Presented here are 22 T cell receptor beta chains from one specimen sequenced in a study of T-cell memory formation after mild COVID-19. TCRdb analysed the 5' RACE reads with MiXCR anew, one entry per CDR3 protein. The sample yields about 150,000 distinct CDR3 sequences, under 30% seen once. The sample was PBMCs or a T cell subset sorted from them (not recorded which). The source of these receptors is an adult woman who had mild COVID-19 (a few samples of this study predate the infection). Cell type and time point are not known.

This clonotype has only a few counts. This chain connects TRBV27 to TRBJ2-1; 9 bases line up with TRBD1. V shed 5 bases, J shed 6 bases, and the junction held 8 bases outside the gene matches. This CDR3 is built from 15 residues. Germline V CDR1 and CDR2: MNHEY, SMNVEV (reference sequence). The CDR3 is CASSTGTGILNEQFF. DNA of the CDR3: TGTGCCAGCAGTACCGGGACAGGGATCCTCAATGAGCAGTTCTTC.

In this sample, this clonotype turned up a few times. This chain joins TRBV7-9 and TRBJ1-2, with 7 bases identical to TRBD1. V lost 4 bases to trimming and J lost 7 bases; unmatched junction nucleotides: 15. The CDR3 length is 16 residues. The germline gives CDR1 SEHNR, CDR2 FQNEAQ (reference sequence). The CDR3 here is CASSSARQGPAGGYTF. The DNA of the CDR3 is TGTGCCAGCAGCTCAGCCCGACAGGGTCCTGCGGGTGGCTACACCTTC.

The chain uses TRBV7-3 and TRBJ2-7; 10 positions agree with TRBD1. The CDR3 length is 16 residues. Trimming took 5 bases from V and 1 from J; bases not matched to a gene: 8. Per germline, CDR1 SGHTA and CDR2 FQGTGA. Written as DNA, the CDR3 is TGTGCCAGCAGCCCAACCGGGGGACAGGGGTCCTACGAGCAGTACTTC. The encoded protein is CASSPTGGQGSYEQYF.

This clonotype came up a few times. The chain carries TRBV5-1 and TRBJ2-5; TRBD1 matches at 7 bases. V gave up 3 bases and J gave up 0 bases; unmatched junction bases: 2. The CDR3 totals 14 residues. Per the germline V gene, CDR1 is SGHRS and CDR2 is YFSETQ. The CDR3 protein is CASSSGQYQETQYF. CDR3 in DNA: TGCGCCAGCAGCTCGGGACAGTACCAAGAGACCCAGTACTTC.

The chain links TRBV7-9 to TRBJ2-7; 7 bases agree with TRBD1. Losses at the gene ends were 5 bases for V and 12 bases for J; bases not matched to a gene: 16. Germline-derived CDR1 and CDR2 are SEHNR and FQNEAQ (reference sequence). The CDR3 spans 14 residues. The DNA for the CDR3 is TGTGCCAGCAGCCCTTTTGGGACAGAGACCCTCAGGTACTTC. This translates into CASSPFGTETLRYF.

The chain links TRBV27 to TRBJ1-1; D might be TRBD1 (6 bases). V gave up 0 bases and J gave up 7 bases, with 15 bases separating them. The CDR3 is made up of 15 amino acids. The germline gives CDR1 MNHEY, CDR2 SMNVEV (reference sequence). DNA of the CDR3: TGTGCCAGCAGTTTATCGTTGGGGGGGCTAGGTGAAGCTTTCTTT. Protein: CASSLSLGGLGEAFF.

The sample holds many counts of this clonotype. The CDR3 DNA is TGTGCCAGCAGCATTAGCGGAAGCACAGATACGCAGTATTTT. Amino acids: CASSISGSTDTQYF. This chain links TRBV7-9 with TRBJ2-3; D possibly corresponds to TRBD2 (6 bases). This CDR3 spans 14 amino acids. The V end was cut by 5 bases, the J end by 0 bases, with 9 bases between. Germline V gene data show CDR1 as SEHNR and CDR2 as FQNEAQ (reference sequence).

V gene TRBV5-1 combines with J gene TRBJ2-1; TRBD2 aligns across 12 bases. Germline V gene lookup returns CDR1 SGHRS and CDR2 YFSETQ. V dropped 3 bases and J dropped 2; count of bases not matched to a gene: 6. CDR3 size: 17 residues. The CDR3 sequence is CASSWETSGGPYNEQFF. CDR3 DNA: TGCGCCAGCAGCTGGGAGACTAGCGGGGGACCCTACAATGAGCAGTTCTTC.

The chain is built from TRBV11-2 and TRBJ2-3, with TRBD2 matching over 11 bases. Germline V gene data show CDR1 as SGHAT and CDR2 as FQNNGV. With 3 bases clipped from V and 2 bases from J, the junction kept 4 bases outside the gene matches. The CDR3 has 16 residues. CDR3 coding DNA: TGTGCCAGCAGCTTTTTACTAGCGGGGGTCACAGATACGCAGTATTTT. This codes for CASSFLLAGVTDTQYF.

The gene calls are TRBV4-1 and TRBJ2-7; D gene unclear. Germline values: CDR1 MGHRA, CDR2 YSYEKL. This CDR3 has 13 residues. The V end lost 1 base, the J end lost 1 base, and 5 bases lay between the germline ends. The CDR3: CASSQGVSYEQYF. The DNA for the CDR3 is TGCGCCAGCAGCCAAGGGGTTTCCTACGAGCAGTACTTC.

V and J are TRBV14 and TRBJ2-7; D not certain. From germline, CDR1 is SGHDN and CDR2 FVKESK. The CDR3 spans 14 residues. Trimming took 3 bases from V and 3 from J, leaving 12 bases between them. This CDR3 reads CASSQMRTHYEQYF. The CDR3 coding sequence is TGTGCCAGCAGCCAGATGAGGACCCACTACGAGCAGTACTTC.

The chain has TRBV29-1 and TRBJ2-1; 16 nucleotides match TRBD2. The CDR3 is 17 amino acids. Trimming at V came to 6 bases and at J to 1 base, leaving 6 bases not matched to a gene. CDR1 SQVTM and CDR2 ANQGSEA come from the germline V gene. The CDR3 loop is CSVAGLAGGPSYNEQFF. The CDR3 nucleotides read TGCAGCGTCGCGGGACTAGCGGGGGGGCCATCCTACAATGAGCAGTTCTTC.

The chain has TRBV19 and TRBJ2-7; D gene uncertain. Trimming removed 4 bases at V and 3 bases at J, with 13 bases between. This CDR3 region has 14 residues. CDR1 and CDR2 (germline): LNHDA, SQIVND (reference sequence). CDR3 amino acids: CASSSDSAGYEQYF. The CDR3 DNA reads as TGTGCCAGTAGTAGTGACTCCGCCGGCTACGAGCAGTACTTC.

This clonotype was observed a handful of times. DNA of the CDR3: TGTGCCAGCAGCCAACCGGGGGGAGGATCGGATGAGCAGTTCTTC. Its protein is CASSQPGGGSDEQFF. The genes are TRBV14 and TRBJ2-1; 7 bases are a match to TRBD2. The CDR3 consists of 15 residues. The junction had 9 bases not matched to a gene; V was cut back by 2 bases and J by 8 bases. Looked up from germline, CDR1 is SGHDN and CDR2 is FVKESK.

The rearrangement uses TRBV7-8 and TRBJ1-1; tentative D call: TRBD1 (6 bases). V was pared by 1 base and J by 3 bases, with 18 bases between. Germline loops: CDR1 SGHVS, CDR2 FQNEAQ. The CDR3 contains 17 residues. The CDR3 coding sequence is TGTGCCAGCAGCTTAGGGTTTGGGGGGTACAGGGACACTGAAGCTTTCTTT. Its protein is CASSLGFGGYRDTEAFF.

This clonotype was seen at least ten times. The V gene is TRBV4-2, the J gene TRBJ2-2; D gene uncertain. The length of the CDR3 is 13 residues. Per germline, CDR1 LGHNA and CDR2 YNFKEQ. V lost 5 bases, J lost 1 base, and 5 bases lay in between. CDR3 bases: TGTGCCAGCAGCACCCAGAACACCGGGGAGCTGTTTTTT. Translated: CASSTQNTGELFF.

This chain joins TRBV6-2 or TRBV6-3 and TRBJ1-3, with unresolved D. The V gene's germline CDR1 is MNHEY and CDR2 SVGEGT. The CDR3 covers 15 residues. Trimming stripped 6 bases from V and 4 bases from J, with 16 bases between. CDR3 DNA sequence: TGTGCCAGCAGAGTACCCGGGCTGAGGGGAAACACCATATATTTT. Translated: CASRVPGLRGNTIYF.

The chain links TRBV5-1 to TRBJ1-2; no clear D gene. The CDR3 totals 14 residues. CDR1 and CDR2 from the germline V gene are SGHRS and YFSETQ. The V end lost 0 bases, the J end lost 3 bases, and 9 bases lay between the germline ends. The CDR3 loop reads CASSLETDDYGYTF. CDR3 in DNA: TGCGCCAGCAGCTTGGAGACGGACGACTATGGCTACACCTTC.

The sample holds many counts of this clonotype. The chain has TRBV7-3 and TRBJ2-1, with a weak D call TRBD2 (5 bases). The CDR3 runs 13 residues. From germline, CDR1 is SGHTA and CDR2 FQGTGA. The V and J ends lost 8 bases and 5 bases respectively, with 13 bases between them. In DNA form, the CDR3 reads TGTGCCAGCGGCATGGAGGTTCACAATGAGCAGTTCTTC. Translation: CASGMEVHNEQFF.

This clonotype was detected a few times. The chain joins TRBV7-6 to TRBJ2-5; 7 bases line up with TRBD2. With V trimmed by 2 bases and J by 4 bases, 10 bases remained unmatched. The CDR3 length is 16 residues. Germline CDR1 SGHVS, CDR2 FNYEAQ. CDR3 region: CASSLLAESWTETQYF. CDR3 DNA: TGTGCCAGCAGCTTACTAGCGGAGTCTTGGACAGAGACCCAGTACTTC.

CDR3 nucleotide sequence: TGTGCCAGCAGCTCCCTCCCGAGAGGTGAGAGCACTGAAGCTTTCTTT. Translation: CASSSLPRGESTEAFF. The chain recombines TRBV11-2 with TRBJ1-1; D is unresolved. Germline V gene data show CDR1 as SGHAT and CDR2 as FQNNGV. V shed 4 bases and J shed 4 bases, with 19 bases lying between them. The CDR3 totals 16 residues. The full variable domain, rest sourced from reference TRBV11-2 and TRBJ1-1, is EAGVAQSPRYKIIEKRQSVAFWCNPISGHATLYWYQQILGQGPKLLIQFQNNGVVDDSQLPKDRFSAERLKGVDSTLKIQPAKLEDSAVYLCASSSLPRGESTEAFFGQGTRLTVV.

In nucleotides, the CDR3 is TGTGCCAGCACCGGCCCCCAGACGCAGTATTTT. Translation gives CASTGPQTQYF. This sequence joins TRBV25-1 and TRBJ2-3; D unresolved. CDR3 length: 11 residues. V lost 7 bases and J 9 bases, leaving 11 bases between the germline ends. Germline CDR1 is MGHDK and CDR2 is SYGVNS. Full variable domain (remainder filled in from reference TRBV25-1 and TRBJ2-3): EADIYQTPRYLVIGTGKKITLECSQTMGHDKMYWYQQDPGMELHLIHYSYGVNSTEKGDLSSESTVSRIRTEHFPLTLESARPSHTSQYLCASTGPQTQYFGPGTRLTVL.